What follows are 22 T cell receptor beta chains derived from one specimen sequenced in a study of OX40 agonist ivuxolimab in advanced cancers. The protocol used for the library was the immunoSEQ multiplex PCR assay. TCRdb's version of the immuneACCESS table is confined to in-frame rearrangements and falls short of the full clone set. An unresolved V gene accounts for under half of the shortfall where checked; the remainder is of unknown origin. For this sample the table gives tens of thousands of clones, of which about 81% were detected only once. The ten largest clones add up to about 2.4% of the sample. Specimen: CD4+ or CD8+ T cells sorted from blood, collected in a trial of the OX40 agonist ivuxolimab. Every receptor here comes from an adult with an advanced solid tumor such as melanoma, head and neck, liver or kidney cancer.

This clone was detected once. The chain is built from TRBV9 and TRBJ1-2, with D hard to call. CDR1 is SGDLS, CDR2 YYNGEE, per germline. This CDR3 has 13 amino acids. Trimming shortened V by 4 bases and J by 1 base, and 8 bases separated the two germline ends. The CDR3 here is CASSSQLNYGYTF. DNA for the CDR3: TGTGCCAGCAGCAGCCAACTTAACTATGGCTACACCTTC.

This rearrangement joins TRBV7-2 to TRBJ1-2; 7 bases match TRBD1. CDR1 is SGHTA, CDR2 FQGNSA, per germline. With V trimmed by 7 bases and J by 6 bases, 8 bases remained unmatched. The CDR3 is 13 amino acids. CDR3 amino acids: CASTKDRDDGYTF. DNA for the CDR3: TGTGCCAGCACTAAAGACAGGGACGATGGCTACACCTTC.

The chain links TRBV7-9 to TRBJ1-1; D remains ambiguous. The ends were cut back, 5 bases at V and 2 bases at J, with 9 bases in the middle. The CDR3 contains 13 residues. From germline, CDR1 is SEHNR and CDR2 FQNEAQ (reference sequence). CDR3 DNA: TGTGCCAGCAGCAGGGTGAGCAACACTGAAGCTTTCTTT. Protein sequence: CASSRVSNTEAFF.

This rearrangement joins TRBV7-3 to TRBJ1-1; 7 bases line up with TRBD1. V dropped 5 bases and J dropped 5; count of bases not matched to a gene: 11. Germline loops: CDR1 SGHTA, CDR2 FQGTGA. The CDR3 runs to 15 residues. In DNA form, the CDR3 reads TGTGCCAGCAGCCCGGGCAGGGGGATCGGTACTGAAGCTTTCTTT. As protein: CASSPGRGIGTEAFF.

V usage is TRBV18 and J usage is TRBJ1-2; 9 nucleotides line up with TRBD1. Germline V lookup: CDR1 KGHSH, CDR2 LQKENI. The CDR3 has 14 amino acids. J lost 3 bases, V lost 3 bases, and 2 bases had no gene match. This CDR3 reads CASSPGQGDYGYTF. Written as DNA, the CDR3 is TGTGCCAGCTCACCGGGACAGGGCGACTATGGCTACACCTTC. Looking up the rest from reference TRBV18 and TRBJ1-2 gives the full variable domain: NAGVMQNPRHLVRRRGQEARLRCSPMKGHSHVYWYRQLPEEGLKFMVYLQKENIIDESGMPKERFSAEFPKEGPSILRIQQVVRGDSAAYFCASSPGQGDYGYTFGSGTRLTVV.

The CDR3 nucleotides are TGTGCCAGCAGCCCCCCATCCGCGAACACCGGGGAGCTGTTTTTT. This gives the protein CASSPPSANTGELFF. The chain is built from TRBV9 and TRBJ2-2; D is undetermined. CDR3 length equals 15 residues. Germline loops: CDR1 SGDLS, CDR2 YYNGEE. Trimming took off 4 bases at V and 0 bases at J, with 10 bases between the two ends.

The table lists this clone with a count of one. The chain combines TRBV6-1 with TRBJ2-7; 8 bases agree with TRBD2. CDR3 size: 13 residues. J was trimmed by 1 base and V by 8 bases; bases with no gene match: 4. The germline CDR1 and CDR2 sequences are MNHNS and SASEGT. DNA of the CDR3: TGTGCCAGCTGTCTAGCGGGTTCCTACGAGCAGTACTTC. Translation: CASCLAGSYEQYF.

This clone turned up a few times. The rearrangement links TRBV4-1 to TRBJ1-1; D gene uncertain. The CDR3 extends over 16 amino acids. V lost 2 bases and J lost 1, with 14 bases in between. The germline V gene has CDR1 MGHRA and CDR2 YSYEKL. Here the CDR3 DNA reads TGCGCCAGCAGCCAATTGGCGACTTTGGGGAACACTGAAGCTTTCTTT. As protein: CASSQLATLGNTEAFF.

The V gene is TRBV2, the J gene TRBJ2-7; the D is unclear. V was shortened by 7 bases and J by 2 bases, with 9 bases between the two germline ends. CDR1 is SNHLY and CDR2 is FYNNEI in the germline V gene. This CDR3 contains 12 residues. CDR3 bases: TGTGCCAGCATGGAACAGACCTACGAGCAGTACTTC. This codes for CASMEQTYEQYF.

The V and J genes are TRBV7-8 and TRBJ1-5; 8 nucleotides line up with TRBD1. Unmatched junction bases numbered 10, after V lost 3 bases and J lost 0 bases. The CDR3 spans 18 residues. Germline V gene sequence: CDR1 SGHVS, CDR2 FQNEAQ. DNA for the CDR3: TGTGCCAGCAGCTTGCGTCCTGGGACAGGCGATAGCAATCAGCCCCAGCATTTT. Protein product: CASSLRPGTGDSNQPQHF.

Only a few counts were recorded for this clone. The rearrangement links TRBV6-5 to TRBJ2-7; 7 nucleotides line up with TRBD2. The CDR3 is 14 amino acids. Germline CDR1 MNHEY, CDR2 SVGAGI. The J segment lost 2 bases and the V segment lost 8 bases, leaving 9 bases of the junction unmatched. CDR3 DNA: TGTGCCAGCCGCAGAGGGAGGGAGGCCTACGAGCAGTACTTC. Translating it yields CASRRGREAYEQYF.

The chain carries TRBV28 and TRBJ1-5; D is unresolved. Between the trimmed V and J ends, which lost 3 bases and 3 bases, there was a span of 15 bases. The CDR3 loop spans 16 amino acids. CDR1 MDHEN and CDR2 SYDVKM come from the germline V gene. CDR3 sequence: CASSLMGLATNQPQHF. CDR3 DNA sequence: TGTGCCAGCAGTTTGATGGGCCTCGCGACCAATCAGCCCCAGCATTTT.

V gene TRBV11-3 combines with J gene TRBJ2-1, with 7 bases aligning to TRBD2. The CDR3 loop spans 16 amino acids. In germline, CDR1 is SGHNT, CDR2 YENEEA. With V trimmed by 2 bases and J by 2 bases, 6 bases remained unmatched. The CDR3 DNA is TGTGCCAGCAGCTTAAAGGGCGGGAGCGCCTACAATGAGCAGTTCTTC. Translated: CASSLKGGSAYNEQFF.

This clone was detected only a few times. This sequence joins TRBV19 and TRBJ1-2; D unclear. Germline V lookup: CDR1 LNHDA, CDR2 SQIVND (reference sequence). This CDR3 has 12 amino acids. V was trimmed by 4 bases and J by 7 bases, leaving 10 bases between them. The CDR3 spells CASSTTKSGYTF. The CDR3 coding sequence is TGTGCCAGTAGTACGACAAAGAGTGGCTACACCTTC.

This chain joins TRBV10-3 and TRBJ2-3; 7 positions match TRBD1. The germline V gene has CDR1 ENHRY and CDR2 SYGVKD. The CDR3 runs to 15 residues. Trimming cost V 5 bases and J 5 bases; bases outside gene matches: 10. The CDR3, as DNA: TGTGCCATCAGTCCGGGACAGTCGGCCGGAGATACGCAGTATTTT. Residues: CAISPGQSAGDTQYF.

A single count supports this clone. The chain carries TRBV5-8 and TRBJ2-6, with D maybe TRBD1 (6 bases). V lost 1 base and J 4 bases, leaving 9 bases between the germline ends. CDR3 length: 15 residues. CDR1 and CDR2 (germline): SGHTS, YDEGEE. CDR3 protein: CASSLTGFGANVLTF. CDR3 in DNA: TGTGCCAGCAGCTTGACAGGGTTCGGGGCCAACGTCCTGACTTTC.

The chain couples TRBV9 to TRBJ1-2; D may be TRBD1 (5 bases). Trimming removed 0 bases at V and 8 bases at J, with 17 bases between. This CDR3 comprises 15 residues. Per germline, CDR1 SGDLS and CDR2 YYNGEE. The CDR3 DNA sequence: TGTGCCAGCAGCGTAGCTCCAGGGCGGGAGGGAGGCTACACCTTC. Amino acid sequence: CASSVAPGREGGYTF.

V gene TRBV6-5 combines with J gene TRBJ2-7, with TRBD2 matching 9 bases. The germline gives CDR1 MNHEY, CDR2 SVGAGI. Trimming removed 6 bases from V and 6 bases from J; junction bases left unmatched: 9. The CDR3 is made up of 14 amino acids. The DNA of the CDR3 is TGTGCCAGCAGGTCCGGGACTAGCCTTCTCGAGCAGTACTTC. Amino acid sequence: CASRSGTSLLEQYF.

V gene TRBV4-1 combines with J gene TRBJ1-1; D gene ambiguous. The CDR3 sequence is 14 residues long. Germline lookup yields CDR1 MGHRA and CDR2 YSYEKL. Trimming removed 3 bases from V and 1 base from J, with 9 bases in between. CDR3 residues: CASSHLSRNTEAFF. CDR3 nucleotide sequence: TGCGCCAGCAGCCATTTAAGTAGGAACACTGAAGCTTTCTTT.

This chain links TRBV11-2 with TRBJ1-1; D gene ambiguous. Trimming stripped 4 bases from V and 1 base from J, with 10 bases between. The CDR3 runs 14 residues. Germline assignment: CDR1 SGHAT and CDR2 FQNNGV. CDR3 sequence reads: CASSSRWGNTEAFF. The CDR3 DNA follows: TGTGCCAGCAGCTCCCGCTGGGGGAACACTGAAGCTTTCTTT.

CDR3 sequence: CAWSDPRGRREKLFF. In nucleotides, the CDR3 is TGTGCCTGGAGCGACCCAAGGGGCCGAAGGGAAAAACTGTTTTTT. The genes are TRBV30 and TRBJ1-4, with a possible D match to TRBD1 (5 bases). Germline CDR1 is GTSNPN and CDR2 is SVGIG (reference sequence). The CDR3 is made up of 15 amino acids. V lost 3 bases, J lost 8 bases, and 19 bases lay in between.

This chain links TRBV10-3 with TRBJ2-5; tentatively, D is TRBD2 (5 bases). Germline CDR1 is ENHRY and CDR2 is SYGVKD. The germline V and J ends were trimmed by 4 bases and 11 bases, with 11 bases remaining between them. This CDR3 comprises 11 residues. In DNA, the CDR3 is TGTGCCATCAGTGTTCGGGGTGAGCAGTACTTC. Translating it yields CAISVRGEQYF.